This T cell receptor (beta chain) was captured in a study of long-term antiretroviral therapy in people with HIV (dated 2022 in TCRdb). Study-wide context: The earliest samples were collected about a decade before the 2015 WHO recommendation for immediate ART, when ART was typically delayed until CD4 counts fell. Whether ART initiation and durable HIV suppression were associated with changes in peripheral blood TRB repertoire composition and diversity was tested in a retrospective serial study. From some 33 adults with confirmed HIV infection, the cohort provided approximately 190 cryopreserved PBMC samples, gathered serially across a mean of around six years (range 1-12). Among the 30 to 35 participants with HIV, eleven to twelve were female. No cross-contamination during QIAcube processing was shown when test extractions of a monoclonal T-cell line were performed alongside about 33 polyclonal samples. Broader findings and caveats from the paper: HIV repertoires had narrower CDR3 length ranges than controls, and the network structure suggested an antigen-experienced repertoire that shifted only slightly toward naive after ART. Because pre-ART samples had limited cell numbers, profiling was done on unsorted PBMC rather than on sorted CD4+ and CD8+ T cells. The repertoire was dominated across all time points by expanded TRB clones identified before ART initiation, although this dominance was seen to fluctuate and to decrease in many PLHIV after ART. The samples were dated from the mid-2000s to the late 2010s, and the ART regimens that were used may be less effective than current ART regimens. Because PBMC availability was limited, only the TCR beta chain was sequenced, with no alpha chain pairing. No data were available on ART adherence, viral resistance or therapy changes, limiting inferences about post-ART repertoire changes. ART initiation was associated with a significant increase in TRB diversity, but diversity stayed significantly below transplant donor controls even after long-term ART.

Sequencing of the TRB variable region was done with the immunoSEQ hsTCRB v3.0 assay at survey level resolution. TRB sequencing targeted a depth of about 35,000-55,000 T-cell genomes per sample. Pooled TRB libraries were sequenced on an Illumina MiSeq with a v3 150-cycle kit. The study's processing was this. Analysis of repertoires was carried out in R inside a reproducible Nextflow workflow spanning QC, data transformation and analysis. LymphoSeq2, an R package for AIRR-Seq data exploration, was used to implement custom analyses. A few samples that produced fewer than 5000 total TRB sequences were removed, so approximately 190 HIV repertoires were analyzed. Among the approximately 190 HIV repertoires that were kept, 59 were collected before ART initiation and about 130 were collected after ART initiation. Repertoires were downsampled to 5000 TRB nucleotide sequences, and summary statistics were averaged over 100 downsampling iterations. Only TRB sequences with CDR3 regions of at least seven amino acids were retained for analysis. A Shannon entropy-derived clonality score and the Gini coefficient were used to measure diversity. Repertoire networks linked the top 5000 CDR3 amino acid sequences whenever two sequences differed by an edit distance of one. For TRB CDR3 amino acid sequences, antigen specificity groups and MHC restriction were predicted with GLIPH2. To flag known associations with CMV, EBV, HIV or tissue antigens, CDR3 amino acid sequences were compared against VDJdb and McPAS-TCR. Pre-ART, post-ART and control groups were compared with Wilcoxon signed-rank tests and Holm-Bonferroni correction. TCRdb holds this immuneACCESS table with in-frame rearrangements only. Some clones are missing; in checked studies, unresolved V genes explain under half, and the rest has no known cause. The V and J calls and clone size are taken from that table; D and trimming were inferred from the DNA. Here the sample has roughly 45,000 clones; approximately 79% occur a single time. The ten largest account for 2.5% to 3% of the sample.

Counted from cysteine to phenylalanine, this CDR3 has 14 amino acids. The kept DNA is CDR3 alone, 42 bases in frame from the first base. V lost 5 bases and J lost 6 bases, and the count of bases not matched to a germline gene is 8. The CDR1 and CDR2 encoded by the germline V gene are SGHVS and FQNEAQ. Participants were included only if at least one PBMC sample before ART initiation and at least two post-ART samples were available. Treatment was received in the United States of America by all participants with HIV. Before DNA extraction, cryopreserved samples of 1-10 million PBMC were thawed and then washed. At the time of the earliest PBMC sample, participants with HIV were aged between about 23 and 54 years. Per participant, PBMC samples came from 1-4 timepoints prior to ART initiation and 2-8 timepoints following ART initiation, for a median of 7 samples. Serial HIV viral load, CD4+ T-cell count, ART history and demographic data were obtained for every participant. Using a Qiagen kit on a QIAcube, genomic DNA was extracted from unsorted PBMC, with samples processed in batches of 12.

Note on this clone: The specificity of this receptor is unknown. No base quality information exists; no much larger clone differs at one position.

This clonotype originated in a woman aged 18 to 35 with HIV. Specimen: unsorted PBMCs, collected 0.8 years after starting antiretroviral therapy. This chain joins TRBV7-8 to TRBJ2-7, with 9 junctional bases fitting TRBD2. The bases are TGTGCCAGCAGCCCCGGGACTAGCTCGGGCGAGCAGTACTTC. It specifies CASSPGTSSGEQYF.